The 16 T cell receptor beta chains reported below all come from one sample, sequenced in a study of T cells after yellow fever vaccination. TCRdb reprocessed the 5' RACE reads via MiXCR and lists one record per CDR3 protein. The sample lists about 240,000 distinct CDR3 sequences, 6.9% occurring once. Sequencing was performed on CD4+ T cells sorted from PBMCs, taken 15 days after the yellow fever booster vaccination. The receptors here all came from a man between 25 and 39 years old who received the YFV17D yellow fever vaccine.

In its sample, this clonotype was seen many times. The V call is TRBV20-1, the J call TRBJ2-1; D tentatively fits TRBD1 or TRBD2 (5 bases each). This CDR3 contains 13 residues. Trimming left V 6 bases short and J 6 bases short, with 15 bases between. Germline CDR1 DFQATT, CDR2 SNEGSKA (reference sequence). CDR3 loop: CSAQGTNGNEQFF. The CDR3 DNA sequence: TGCAGTGCGCAAGGGACGAACGGCAATGAGCAGTTCTTC.

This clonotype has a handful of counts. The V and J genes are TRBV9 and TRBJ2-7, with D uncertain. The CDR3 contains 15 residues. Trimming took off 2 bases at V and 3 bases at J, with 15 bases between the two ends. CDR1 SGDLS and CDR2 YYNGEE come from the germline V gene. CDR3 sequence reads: CASSVSPGPLYEQYF. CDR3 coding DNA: TGTGCCAGCAGCGTTTCTCCGGGCCCCCTCTACGAGCAGTACTTC.

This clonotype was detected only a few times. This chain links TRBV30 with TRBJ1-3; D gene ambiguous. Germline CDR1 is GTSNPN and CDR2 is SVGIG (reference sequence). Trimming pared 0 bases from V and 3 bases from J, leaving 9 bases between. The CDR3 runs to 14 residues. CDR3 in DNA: TGTGCCTGGAGTGTAAATGTACTTGGAAACACCATATATTTT. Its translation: CAWSVNVLGNTIYF.

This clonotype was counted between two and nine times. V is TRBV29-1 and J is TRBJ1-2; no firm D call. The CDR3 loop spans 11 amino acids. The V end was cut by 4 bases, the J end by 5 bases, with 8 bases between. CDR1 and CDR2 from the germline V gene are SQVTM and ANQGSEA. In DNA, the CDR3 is TGCAGCGTTGGTCTGGAATATGGCTACACCTTC. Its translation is CSVGLEYGYTF.

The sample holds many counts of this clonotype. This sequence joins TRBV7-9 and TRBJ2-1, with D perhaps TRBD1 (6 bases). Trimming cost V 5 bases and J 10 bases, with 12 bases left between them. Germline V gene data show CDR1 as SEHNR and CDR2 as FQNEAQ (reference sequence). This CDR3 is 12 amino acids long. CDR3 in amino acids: CASSGGRGEQFF. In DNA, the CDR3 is TGTGCCAGCAGCGGGGGTAGGGGGGAGCAGTTCTTC.

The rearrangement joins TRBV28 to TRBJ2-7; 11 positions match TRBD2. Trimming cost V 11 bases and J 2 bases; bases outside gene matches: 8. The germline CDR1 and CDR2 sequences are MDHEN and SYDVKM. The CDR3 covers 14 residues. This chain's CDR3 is CASIAGGPTYEQYF. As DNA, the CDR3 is TGTGCCTCCATAGCGGGAGGGCCGACCTACGAGCAGTACTTC.

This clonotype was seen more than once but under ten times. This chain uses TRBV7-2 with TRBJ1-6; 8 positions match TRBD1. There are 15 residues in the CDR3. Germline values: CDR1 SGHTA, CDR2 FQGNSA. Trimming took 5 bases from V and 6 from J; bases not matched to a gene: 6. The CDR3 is CASSVRQGSNSPLHF. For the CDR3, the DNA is TGTGCCAGCAGCGTACGACAGGGGAGTAATTCACCCCTCCACTTT.

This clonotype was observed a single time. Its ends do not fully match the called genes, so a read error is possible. The CDR3 DNA sequence: TGCTGTGCTAGAGGGGGGTCTGGGGCCAACGTCCTGACTTTC. It codes for CCARGGSGANVLTF. The V gene is TRBV20-1, the J gene TRBJ2-6, with D perhaps TRBD1 or TRBD2 (6 bases each). This CDR3 has 14 amino acids. Germline V CDR1 and CDR2: DFQATT, SNEGSKA (reference sequence).

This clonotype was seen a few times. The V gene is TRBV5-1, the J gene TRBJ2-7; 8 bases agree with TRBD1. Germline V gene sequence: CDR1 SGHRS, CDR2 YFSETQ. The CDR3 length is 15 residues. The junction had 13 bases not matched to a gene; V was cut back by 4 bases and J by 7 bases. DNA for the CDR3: TGCGCCAGCAGCACCCATCCGGGACAGGTTGGGGAGCAGTACTTC. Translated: CASSTHPGQVGEQYF.

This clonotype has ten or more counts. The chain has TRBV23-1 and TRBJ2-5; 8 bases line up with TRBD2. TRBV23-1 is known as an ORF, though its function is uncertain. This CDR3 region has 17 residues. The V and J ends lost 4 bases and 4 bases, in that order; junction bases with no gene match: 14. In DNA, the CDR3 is TGCGCCAGCAGTCCCCCCGTGAAGCGGGGGAGTGTAGAGACCCAGTACTTC. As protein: CASSPPVKRGSVETQYF.

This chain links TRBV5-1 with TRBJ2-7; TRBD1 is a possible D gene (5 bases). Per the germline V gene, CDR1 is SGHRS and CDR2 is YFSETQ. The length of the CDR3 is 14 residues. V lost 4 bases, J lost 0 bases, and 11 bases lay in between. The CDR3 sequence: CASSKTAISYEQYF. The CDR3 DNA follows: TGCGCCAGCAGCAAGACAGCCATCTCCTACGAGCAGTACTTC.

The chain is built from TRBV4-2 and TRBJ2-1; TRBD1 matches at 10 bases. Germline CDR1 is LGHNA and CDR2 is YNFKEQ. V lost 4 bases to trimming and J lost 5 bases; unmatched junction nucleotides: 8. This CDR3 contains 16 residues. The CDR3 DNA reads TGTGCCAGCAGCCGCAGACCGGGACAGGGGAACAATGAGCAGTTCTTC. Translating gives CASSRRPGQGNNEQFF.

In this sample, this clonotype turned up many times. This chain's CDR3 is CASTPSGEFTDTQYF. DNA of the CDR3: TGTGCCAGCACCCCCTCGGGGGAGTTTACAGATACGCAGTATTTT. The rearrangement joins TRBV7-8 to TRBJ2-3, with D tentatively TRBD2 (6 bases). The germline V and J ends were trimmed by 7 bases and 3 bases, with 17 bases remaining between them. Germline values: CDR1 SGHVS, CDR2 FQNEAQ. The CDR3 is 15 residues long. Full variable domain (missing parts from reference TRBV7-8 and TRBJ2-3): GAGVSQSPRYKVAKRGQDVALRCDPISGHVSLFWYQQALGQGPEFLTYFQNEAQLDKSGLPSDRFFAERPEGSVSTLKIQRTQQEDSAVYLCASTPSGEFTDTQYFGPGTRLTVL.

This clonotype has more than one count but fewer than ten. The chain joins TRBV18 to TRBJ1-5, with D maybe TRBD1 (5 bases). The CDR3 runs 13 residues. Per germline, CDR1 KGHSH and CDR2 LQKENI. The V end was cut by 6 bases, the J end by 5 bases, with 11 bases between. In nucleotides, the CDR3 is TGTGCCAGCTCGGGTCAGGGTGATCAGCCCCAGCATTTT. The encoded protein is CASSGQGDQPQHF.

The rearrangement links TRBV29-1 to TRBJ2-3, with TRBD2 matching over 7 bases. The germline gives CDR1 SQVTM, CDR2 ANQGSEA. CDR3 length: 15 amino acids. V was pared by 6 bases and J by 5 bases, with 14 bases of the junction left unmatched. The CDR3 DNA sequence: TGCAGCGTCGATGAGGGCCCAACGGGGGGAGATACGCAGTATTTT. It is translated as CSVDEGPTGGDTQYF.

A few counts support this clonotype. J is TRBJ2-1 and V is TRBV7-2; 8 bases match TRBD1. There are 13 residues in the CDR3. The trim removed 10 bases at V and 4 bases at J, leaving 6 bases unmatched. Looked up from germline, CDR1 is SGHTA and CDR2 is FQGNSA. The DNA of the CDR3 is TGTGCCACCTCGGGGGACAGGTACAATGAGCAGTTCTTC. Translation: CATSGDRYNEQFF.